The rows below give T cell receptor beta chains drawn from one sample of a study of a mutant IDH1 vaccine in newly diagnosed glioma. For these receptors, no antigen is known. Measured with immunoSEQ multiplex PCR; TCRdb has only the in-frame clones, and not every one. The sample includes 31,000 or so clones, just under 80% of them seen just once. Sequences were derived from PBMCs, sampled from a glioma patient whose treatment included an IDH1 peptide vaccine. The receptors shown here come from a young man with glioma. The CDR3 runs from the conserved cysteine through the conserved F or W. The order of the fields is J gene, V gene, CDR3 protein.

J: TRBJ2-5; V: TRBV5-1; CDR3: CASSLSGIEETQYF
J: TRBJ2-3; V: TRBV7-2; CDR3: CASNRQRGVGDTQYF
J: TRBJ2-5; V: TRBV9; CDR3: CASSVRGTGKGTQYF
J: TRBJ2-1; V: TRBV6-5; CDR3: CASRLDYDSYNEQFF
J: TRBJ2-3; V: TRBV10-3; CDR3: CAIRPTGGADTQYF
J: TRBJ2-2; V: TRBV27; CDR3: CASSSYRAPYTGELFF
J: TRBJ2-1; V: TRBV6-5; CDR3: CASIPAGKPYNEQFF
J: TRBJ1-1; V: TRBV9; CDR3: CASSEGQNTEAFF
J: TRBJ1-3; V: TRBV19; CDR3: CASSMNGNTIYF
J: TRBJ2-2; V: TRBV10-2; CDR3: CASSEGGLAGGVTGELFF
J: TRBJ1-2; V: TRBV10-3; CDR3: CAISGALGQGAPNYGYTF
J: TRBJ2-7; V: TRBV29-1; CDR3: CSVGSGTASYEQYF
J: TRBJ1-2; V: TRBV11-2; CDR3: CASSTQTGGYGYTF
J: TRBJ2-5; V: TRBV4-1; CDR3: CASSQTGTAKYQETQYF
J: TRBJ2-7; V: TRBV30; CDR3: CAYQPLDRGQDEQYF
J: TRBJ2-5; V: TRBV6-6; CDR3: CASATQETQYF
J: TRBJ2-1; V: TRBV7-3; CDR3: CASSLMPSGASYNEQFF
J: TRBJ1-1; V: TRBV19; CDR3: CASSNRFPFDTEAFF
J: TRBJ1-1; V: TRBV6-6; CDR3: CASRPRRTEAFF
J: TRBJ2-2; V: TRBV30; CDR3: CAWSVYSGTSGVEAGELFF
J: TRBJ1-5; V: TRBV6-6; CDR3: CASSYGQGRQPQHF
J: TRBJ2-7; V: TRBV7-9; CDR3: CASSTGVYEQYF
J: TRBJ2-7; V: TRBV13; CDR3: CASSLWDSPYEQYF
J: TRBJ2-7; V: TRBV10-3; CDR3: CAISGYRGSATYEQYF
J: TRBJ2-7; V: TRBV6-5; CDR3: CASSVAGGDYEQYF
J: TRBJ2-5; V: TRBV2; CDR3: CASIPRRGESQETQYF
J: TRBJ2-7; V: TRBV10-2; CDR3: CASSEPGDLYEQYF
J: TRBJ1-6; V: TRBV28; CDR3: CASSLNSPLHF
J: TRBJ2-7; V: TRBV2; CDR3: CASSVGQTPHF
J: TRBJ2-7; V: TRBV4-1; CDR3: CASSQGLQAYEQYF
J: TRBJ2-1; V: TRBV30; CDR3: CAWSPPGAGHNEQFF
J: TRBJ1-1; V: TRBV5-8; CDR3: CASSIEAFF
J: TRBJ2-5; V: TRBV5-4; CDR3: CASSLAGGSETQYF
J: TRBJ2-7; V: TRBV7-8; CDR3: CASSLVPDYEQYF
J: TRBJ1-2; V: TRBV2; CDR3: CASSIVTAVGYGYTF
J: TRBJ1-1; V: TRBV18; CDR3: CASSPSPKRMNTEAFF
J: TRBJ2-5; V: TRBV30; CDR3: CAWSSGYRGQETQYF
J: TRBJ2-5; V: TRBV15; CDR3: CATSRDPTAETQYF
J: TRBJ2-2; V: TRBV5-6; CDR3: CASSFERVGELFF
J: TRBJ2-6; V: TRBV2; CDR3: CASSDSGGGSGANVLTF
J: TRBJ1-2; V: TRBV5-6; CDR3: CASSLAQAYTF
J: TRBJ1-2; V: TRBV19; CDR3: CASSISGFRQDRAYNGYTF
J: TRBJ2-7; V: TRBV4-2; CDR3: CASSQVTSGIYEQYF
J: TRBJ2-7; V: TRBV30; CDR3: CAWTGGRAYEQYF
J: TRBJ2-2; V: TRBV2; CDR3: CATTGTRGSTGELFF
J: TRBJ1-5; V: TRBV2; CDR3: CASTRGAGDQPQHF
J: TRBJ1-1; V: TRBV29-1; CDR3: CSVEVSMNTEAFF
J: TRBJ1-4; V: TRBV6-1; CDR3: CASSESYRRNEKLFF
J: TRBJ2-7; V: TRBV28; CDR3: CASSEQGSYEQYF
J: TRBJ1-5; V: TRBV27; CDR3: CASSLYRSQPQHF
J: TRBJ1-1; V: TRBV7-8; CDR3: CASSSGRSGRSNTEAFF
J: TRBJ1-1; V: TRBV6-6; CDR3: CASGGQGMDTEAFF
J: TRBJ2-5; V: TRBV2; CDR3: CASRAQQETQYF